The sequence of this T cell receptor beta chain was determined in a study of T-cell memory formation after mild COVID-19. Study-wide context: TCR clusters were largely donor specific.

The V and J ends lost 3 bases and 5 bases respectively, with 12 bases between them. This CDR3 spans 14 amino acids. Study results and limitations: Specificity for SARS-CoV-2 was not confirmed among the second-wave clones peaking on day 37. Among CD4+ contracting clones, most were CM and EM, and CD8+ ones EMRA. Clones contracting over day 15 to 85 were CD4/CD8 balanced, with later expanders leaning CD4+.

A word on this clonotype: Antigen: not known.

TCRdb ran MiXCR on the 5' RACE reads and lists one entry per CDR3 protein. The table shows approximately 250,000 distinct CDR3 sequences, with approximately 15% occurring only once. Sequenced material: PBMCs or a T cell subset sorted from them (not recorded which). The sequence was obtained from an adult woman who had mild COVID-19 (a few samples of this study predate the infection). Cell type and time point are not known. The rearrangement uses TRBV12-3 or TRBV12-4 and TRBJ2-3, with D possibly being TRBD1 (7 bases). In DNA, the CDR3 is TGTGCCAGCAGTTTTCAGGGGGGCCTAGATACGCAGTATTTT. As protein: CASSFQGGLDTQYF.